The 22 T cell receptor beta chains given below trace back to one sample, sequenced in a study of CD8+ T cells in alopecia areata. Sequencing templates came from extracted RNA that was reverse transcribed into cDNA. This table comes from immunoSEQ multiplex PCR, and its TCRdb copy is limited to in-frame clones, with some not included. Among 75,000 to 80,000 clones listed, around 66% were seen once. Regarding treatment: oral pan-JAK inhibitor, 5-10 mg twice daily. This material consisted of CD8+ T cells sorted from blood, taken at week 24, from a patient treated with tofacitinib. Source of these receptors: a human donor with alopecia areata.

The chain uses TRBV5-1 and TRBJ1-2; D possibly corresponds to TRBD1 (5 bases). The CDR3 contains 14 residues. V was pared by 4 bases and J by 3 bases, with 13 bases between. Germline assignment: CDR1 SGHRS and CDR2 YFSETQ. Written as DNA, the CDR3 is TGCGCCAGCAGCAGGGACCTACTGGACTATGGCTACACCTTC. Its translation is CASSRDLLDYGYTF.

The gene calls are TRBV13 and TRBJ2-1; 12 bases line up with TRBD2. V shed 4 bases and J 9 bases; nucleotides not matched to a gene: 10. The germline V gene encodes CDR1 PRHDT and CDR2 FYEKMQ (reference sequence). The CDR3 extends over 16 amino acids. The CDR3 sequence: CASSSPSGGAFGEQFF. CDR3 DNA sequence: TGTGCCAGCAGCTCTCCTAGCGGGGGGGCCTTTGGTGAGCAGTTCTTC.

V and J are TRBV4-1 and TRBJ2-6; D unclear. The V end was cut by 6 bases, the J end by 3 bases, with 6 bases between. Germline CDR1 is MGHRA and CDR2 is YSYEKL. The CDR3 is 13 amino acids. The CDR3 coding sequence is TGCGCCAGCAGTCCTAGTGGGGCCAACGTCCTGACTTTC. The encoded protein is CASSPSGANVLTF.

The sample holds one count of this clone. The chain carries TRBV27 and TRBJ2-5; TRBD2 agrees at 13 bases. The J segment lost 1 base and the V segment lost 7 bases, leaving 15 bases of the junction unmatched. The CDR3 totals 19 residues. CDR1 is MNHEY and CDR2 is SMNVEV in the germline V gene (reference sequence). CDR3 bases: TGTGCCAGCACCCCCCTCCCCGGGACTAGCGGGACTTCCCAAGAGACCCAGTACTTC. Protein product: CASTPLPGTSGTSQETQYF.

This clone was detected only once. The V and J genes are TRBV25-1 and TRBJ2-5; TRBD2 is a possible D gene (5 bases). The V end lost 3 bases, the J end lost 4 bases, and 9 bases lay between the germline ends. Germline values: CDR1 MGHDK, CDR2 SYGVNS. The CDR3 spans 13 residues. The CDR3 coding sequence is TGTGCCAGCAGTGATCCAGAGGGAGAGACCCAGTACTTC. Its protein product is CASSDPEGETQYF. The whole variable domain, remainder taken from reference TRBV25-1 and TRBJ2-5, is EADIYQTPRYLVIGTGKKITLECSQTMGHDKMYWYQQDPGMELHLIHYSYGVNSTEKGDLSSESTVSRIRTEHFPLTLESARPSHTSQYLCASSDPEGETQYFGPGTRLLVL.

This sequence joins TRBV7-8 and TRBJ2-3; 12 bases line up with TRBD2. This CDR3 is built from 17 residues. Germline trimming cut 2 bases from V and 3 bases from J; bases unmatched to any gene: 6. CDR1 and CDR2 from the germline V gene are SGHVS and FQNEAQ. The CDR3 protein is CASSLWASGRETDTQYF. Written as DNA, the CDR3 is TGTGCCAGCAGCTTATGGGCTAGCGGGAGGGAAACAGATACGCAGTATTTT.

CDR3 DNA: TGCGCCAGCAGCTTGGTAGGGGGCGCCGGATCAGATACGCAGTATTTT. Translation gives CASSLVGGAGSDTQYF. The chain has TRBV5-1 and TRBJ2-3; 7 nucleotides agree with TRBD1. Per germline, CDR1 SGHRS and CDR2 YFSETQ. This CDR3 is built from 16 residues. Trimming removed 0 bases from V and 4 bases from J; junction bases left unmatched: 8.

V and J are TRBV7-2 and TRBJ2-3; maybe TRBD1 (6 bases). In germline, CDR1 is SGHTA, CDR2 FQGNSA. Trimming stripped 5 bases from V and 7 bases from J, with 28 bases between. The CDR3 spans 18 residues. The CDR3 DNA reads as TGTGCCAGCAGCACGCGACCTCTACAGGGTTCAGTGTGGTATACGCAGTATTTT. Amino acid sequence: CASSTRPLQGSVWYTQYF.

This clone has only a few counts. The CDR3 sequence is CASSLDMDEQYF. The CDR3 DNA reads as TGCGCCAGCAGCTTGGACATGGACGAGCAGTACTTC. The V call is TRBV5-1, the J call TRBJ2-7; D unresolved. V gave up 0 bases and J gave up 5 bases, with 6 bases separating them. The CDR3 runs to 12 residues. CDR1 SGHRS and CDR2 YFSETQ come from the germline V gene.

The sample holds a few counts of this clone. The chain has TRBV7-3 and TRBJ2-7; TRBD2 might be the D (5 bases). V lost 6 bases, J lost 2 bases, and 11 bases lay in between. Germline V gives CDR1 SGHTA, CDR2 FQGTGA. The CDR3 loop spans 13 amino acids. This chain's CDR3 is CASSEGSAYEQYF. The DNA for the CDR3 is TGTGCCAGCAGTGAGGGAAGCGCCTACGAGCAGTACTTC.

The chain employs TRBV7-6 and TRBJ2-7; TRBD2 agrees at 8 bases. Germline values: CDR1 SGHVS, CDR2 FNYEAQ. This CDR3 comprises 16 residues. Trimming at V came to 4 bases and at J to 5 bases, leaving 13 bases not matched to a gene. Here the CDR3 reads CASSSRLSGSRNEQYF. CDR3 sequence (DNA): TGTGCCAGCAGCTCCCGATTGAGCGGGAGTCGGAACGAGCAGTACTTC. The full variable domain, its missing parts supplied by reference TRBV7-6 and TRBJ2-7, is GAGVSQSPRYKVTKRGQDVALRCDPISGHVSLYWYRQALGQGPEFLTYFNYEAQQDKSGLPNDRFSAERPEGSISTLTIQRTEQRDSAMYRCASSSRLSGSRNEQYFGPGTRLTVT.

This clone was detected only a few times. This chain links TRBV4-1 with TRBJ2-3; tentatively, D is TRBD2 (6 bases). V lost 0 bases and J 4 bases, leaving 14 bases between the germline ends. Looked up from germline, CDR1 is MGHRA and CDR2 is YSYEKL. The CDR3 sequence is 16 residues long. The CDR3 region has the DNA TGCGCCAGCAGCCAAGATAATCTTGGAGGGTCAGATACGCAGTATTTT. This codes for CASSQDNLGGSDTQYF.

The V gene is TRBV4-3, the J gene TRBJ2-2; no firm D call. Germline CDR1 LGHNA, CDR2 YSLEER. This CDR3 spans 15 amino acids. The ends were cut back, 4 bases at V and 4 bases at J, with 13 bases in the middle. CDR3 region: CASSPGRHPTGELFF. CDR3 coding DNA: TGCGCCAGCAGCCCTGGACGGCACCCCACCGGGGAGCTGTTTTTT.

V usage is TRBV7-9 and J usage is TRBJ2-7; D unresolved. Germline-derived CDR1 and CDR2 are SEHNR and FQNEAQ (reference sequence). The CDR3 spans 15 residues. The V gene lost 1 base and the J gene lost 1 base, with 11 bases spanning the gap. The CDR3 DNA reads as TGTGCCAGCAGCTTAGAAGGGATCGGGTCCTACGAGCAGTACTTC. This codes for CASSLEGIGSYEQYF.

This clone was observed a handful of times. The gene calls are TRBV19 and TRBJ2-3; D gene unclear. The V and J ends lost 5 bases and 3 bases respectively, with 3 bases between them. The CDR3 spans 11 residues. The V gene's germline CDR1 is LNHDA and CDR2 SQIVND (reference sequence). CDR3 DNA: TGTGCCAGTAGTGCTACAGATACGCAGTATTTT. As protein: CASSATDTQYF. Filled out from reference TRBV19 and TRBJ2-3, the complete variable domain reads DGGITQSPKYLFRKEGQNVTLSCEQNLNHDAMYWYRQDPGQGLRLIYYSQIVNDFQKGDIAEGYSVSREKKESFPLTVTSAQKNPTAFYLCASSATDTQYFGPGTRLTVL.

The chain uses TRBV4-1 and TRBJ2-7, with a possible D match to TRBD2 (5 bases). Between the trimmed V and J ends, which lost 6 bases and 2 bases, there was a span of 17 bases. The CDR3 runs 15 residues. Germline V gene sequence: CDR1 MGHRA, CDR2 YSYEKL. In DNA form, the CDR3 reads TGCGCCAGCAGGACGTTAGGACTTGAGACCTACGAGCAGTACTTC. This encodes CASRTLGLETYEQYF.

This chain uses TRBV5-4 with TRBJ2-5; D gene uncertain. Trimming removed 0 bases at V and 5 bases at J, with 14 bases between. The CDR3 runs to 15 residues. Per the germline V gene, CDR1 is SGHNT and CDR2 is YYREEE (reference sequence). The chain's CDR3 is CASSLDLAGDETQYF. In DNA form, the CDR3 reads TGTGCCAGCAGCTTGGATCTGGCCGGCGATGAGACCCAGTACTTC.

The chain recombines TRBV19 with TRBJ2-1; D unclear. This CDR3 comprises 14 residues. Germline CDR1 and CDR2: LNHDA and SQIVND (reference sequence). The ends were cut back, 3 bases at V and 6 bases at J, with 12 bases in the middle. CDR3 sequence: CASSIGQPSNEQFF. The DNA for the CDR3 is TGTGCCAGTAGTATCGGCCAGCCCTCCAATGAGCAGTTCTTC.

This sequence joins TRBV4-3 and TRBJ2-3; 8 bases fit TRBD1. V was pared by 0 bases and J by 2 bases, with 4 bases of the junction left unmatched. The germline V gene encodes CDR1 LGHNA and CDR2 YSLEER. The CDR3 extends over 16 amino acids. DNA for the CDR3: TGCGCCAGCAGCCAAGACAGGGGGCTTGACACAGATACGCAGTATTTT. It translates to CASSQDRGLDTDTQYF.

This clone was counted only a few times. The V and J genes are TRBV11-1 and TRBJ2-7, with a tentative D call TRBD1 (6 bases). Germline lookup yields CDR1 SGHAT and CDR2 FQDESV (reference sequence). V lost 3 bases and J 3 bases, leaving 9 bases between the germline ends. The CDR3 is 13 amino acids. The CDR3 sequence: CASSFGQSYEQYF. Here the CDR3 DNA reads TGTGCCAGCAGCTTCGGACAGAGCTACGAGCAGTACTTC.

The V call is TRBV5-4, the J call TRBJ2-3; 12 bases align to TRBD2. The CDR3 runs 19 residues. Germline assignment: CDR1 SGHNT and CDR2 YYREEE (reference sequence). The V gene end was trimmed by 2 bases and the J gene end by 3 bases; junction bases not matched to a gene: 13. The CDR3 here is CASSFTAASGRAGTDTQYF. For the CDR3, the DNA is TGTGCCAGCAGCTTCACGGCGGCTAGCGGGAGGGCCGGTACAGATACGCAGTATTTT.

The chain carries TRBV2 and TRBJ1-1; 9 bases agree with TRBD1. This CDR3 is built from 14 residues. With 6 bases clipped from V and 4 bases from J, the junction kept 6 bases outside the gene matches. The V gene's germline CDR1 is SNHLY and CDR2 FYNNEI. CDR3 residues: CASREQGAGTEAFF. The CDR3 DNA sequence: TGTGCCAGCAGGGAACAGGGGGCTGGCACTGAAGCTTTCTTT.